This T cell receptor beta chain was recovered during a study of cytomegalovirus exposure and HLA in healthy donors. At sampling all donors were nominally healthy, likely with unrecorded immune exposures. Concerning this clone: The antigen remains undetermined.

CDR1 is SGHNT and CDR2 is YENEEA in the germline V gene. CDR3 length: 15 amino acids. The V and J ends lost 5 bases and 4 bases, in that order; junction bases with no gene match: 8. Study-wide points: TCR beta V- and J-gene trimming was later associated with a missense DCLRE1C variant.

The PCR was carried out with 60 Vbeta primers and 13 Jbeta primers. The method was immunoSEQ multiplex PCR; TCRdb's version includes in-frame clones alone and lacks a portion of them. The repertoire table contains tens of thousands of clones. The TCR was taken from a female donor in good health and CMV-seronegative. The rearrangement uses TRBV11-3 and TRBJ2-3, with 8 bases identical to TRBD1. Sequences were obtained from PBMCs. CDR3: CASSDRQGQADTQYF. The CDR3 coding sequence is TGTGCCAGCAGCGACCGACAGGGGCAAGCAGATACGCAGTATTTT.